The rows below give T cell receptor beta chains drawn from one sample of a study of blood T cell repertoires in COVID-19. The assay was immunoSEQ multiplex PCR, and TCRdb's table has in-frame clones only and misses some. The sample carries roughly 100,000 clones, around four fifths recorded once. The sample consisted of peripheral blood. Source of these receptors: a human donor in a cohort sampled during active COVID-19. CDR3s include the opening cysteine and the closing phenylalanine or tryptophan. The D gene is left open where the match is weak. Clone size, where shown, is once, few, many, or a class for clones that have expanded.

NA | TRBD2 | TRBJ2-7 | TRBV18 | CASSPSAGGRYEQYF | TGTGCCAGCTCACCTTCTGCGGGGGGGAGGTACGAGCAGTACTTC
NA | NA | TRBJ2-7 | TRBV6-2/TRBV6-3 | CASRPRGGVDLRGQYF | TGTGCCAGCAGGCCTCGAGGGGGGGTCGACCTACGAGGGCAGTACTTC
once | TRBD1 | TRBJ1-5 | TRBV5-5 | CASSRDRGLNQPQHF | TGTGCCAGCAGCCGGGACAGGGGACTCAATCAGCCCCAGCATTTT
NA | TRBD2 | TRBJ2-5 | TRBV5-1 | CASSPGRGGQETQYF | TGCGCCAGCAGCCCGGGGCGGGGGGGCCAAGAGACCCAGTACTTC
NA | NA | TRBJ1-2 | TRBV28 | CATRNQASYGYTF | TGTGCCACCCGAAATCAAGCCTCCTATGGCTACACCTTC
NA | TRBD1 | TRBJ1-2 | TRBV7-2 | CASSRQGAGYTF | TGTGCCAGCAGCCGACAGGGGGCTGGCTACACCTTC
NA | TRBD1 | TRBJ2-7 | TRBV28 | CASRPHGQGSYEQYF | TGTGCCAGCAGGCCTCATGGACAGGGCAGCTACGAGCAGTACTTC
NA | NA | TRBJ1-4 | TRBV4-3 | CASSQEVSRGEKLFF | TGCGCCAGCAGCCAAGAGGTCAGCCGGGGTGAAAAACTGTTTTTT
NA | TRBD1 | TRBJ1-1 | TRBV6-5 | CASSYSGRTGEAFF | TGTGCCAGCAGTTACTCAGGCCGGACAGGTGAAGCTTTCTTT
NA | TRBD1 | TRBJ1-1 | TRBV3-1/TRBV3-2 | CASSPYPGQMNTEAFF | TGTGCCAGCAGCCCATATCCGGGACAGATGAACACTGAAGCTTTCTTT
NA | NA | TRBJ1-3 | TRBV11-3 | CASSPQVPPGNTIYF | TGTGCCAGCAGCCCGCAGGTGCCGCCTGGAAACACCATATATTTT
NA | NA | TRBJ2-2 | TRBV3-1/TRBV3-2 | CASSQVYGVGELFF | TGTGCCAGCAGCCAAGTCTATGGAGTCGGGGAGCTGTTTTTT
once | NA | TRBJ1-2 | TRBV6-2/TRBV6-3 | CASSLASPYGYTF | TGTGCCAGCAGTTTGGCCTCGCCCTATGGCTACACCTTC
NA | NA | TRBJ1-2 | TRBV6-5 | CASTDREDYGYTF | TGTGCCAGCACCGACAGAGAAGACTATGGCTACACCTTC
NA | NA | TRBJ1-2 | TRBV5-1 | CASSSTGGRNYGYTF | TGCGCCAGCAGCTCCACCGGGGGGAGAAACTATGGCTACACCTTC
NA | NA | TRBJ1-3 | TRBV18 | CASSPDSSGNTIYF | TGTGCCAGCTCACCCGACAGCTCTGGAAACACCATATATTTT
NA | TRBD1 | TRBJ1-1 | TRBV9 | CASSARGAGGITEAFF | TGTGCCAGCAGCGCTAGAGGGGCAGGGGGTATCACTGAAGCTTTCTTT
NA | NA | TRBJ1-4 | TRBV4-3 | CASSQGAASGQYNEKLFF | TGCGCCAGCAGCCAAGGGGCCGCCAGTGGACAGTATAATGAAAAACTGTTTTTT
NA | TRBD1 | TRBJ1-4 | TRBV10-2 | CASSYRGRGAEKLFF | TGCGCCAGCAGTTACAGGGGGCGCGGAGCCGAAAAACTGTTTTTT
NA | NA | TRBJ1-2 | TRBV6-2/TRBV6-3 | CASSSRVTVDGYTF | TGTGCCAGCAGCTCGAGGGTTACGGTAGATGGCTACACCTTC
NA | NA | TRBJ2-3 | TRBV6-2/TRBV6-3 | CASSYGQSTDTQYF | TGTGCCAGCAGTTACGGACAGAGCACAGATACGCAGTATTTT
NA | TRBD1 | TRBJ1-2 | TRBV3-1/TRBV3-2 | CASSLRDREDYGYTF | TGTGCCAGCAGCTTAAGGGACAGGGAAGACTATGGCTACACCTTC
NA | NA | TRBJ2-1 | TRBV27 | CASSRLRGNEQFF | TGTGCCAGCAGTCGCCTTAGAGGTAATGAGCAGTTCTTC
NA | TRBD1 | TRBJ1-2 | TRBV28 | CASSRQGANYGYTF | TGTGCCAGCAGTAGACAGGGGGCGAACTATGGCTACACCTTC
NA | NA | TRBJ1-2 | TRBV3-1/TRBV3-2 | CASSLTELYGYTF | TGTGCCAGCAGCCTTACCGAACTATATGGCTACACCTTC
NA | TRBD2 | TRBJ2-2 | TRBV3-1/TRBV3-2 | CASSQVAGGPGELFF | TGTGCCAGCAGCCAAGTAGCGGGGGGTCCCGGGGAGCTGTTTTTT
NA | NA | TRBJ1-1 | TRBV11-3 | CASSLDLWGDHTEAFF | TGTGCCAGCAGCTTAGATTTGTGGGGGGACCATACTGAAGCTTTCTTT
NA | TRBD2 | TRBJ2-7 | TRBV9 | CASSVTSGGFGEQYF | TGTGCCAGCAGTGTCACTAGCGGGGGTTTCGGCGAGCAGTACTTC
NA | TRBD1 | TRBJ2-2 | TRBV5-1 | CASRPGTGTSGTGELFF | TGCGCCAGCAGGCCCGGGACAGGGACGAGTGGAACCGGGGAGCTGTTTTTT
NA | NA | TRBJ1-1 | TRBV6-5 | CASSYSQWNTEAFF | TGTGCCAGCAGTTACTCTCAGTGGAACACTGAAGCTTTCTTT
NA | NA | TRBJ2-7 | TRBV5-1 | CASSLWTDSSYEQYF | TGCGCCAGCAGCTTATGGACAGACAGCTCCTACGAGCAGTACTTC
NA | NA | TRBJ2-3 | TRBV11-3 | CASSLVRDTDTQYF | TGTGCCAGCAGCTTAGTCCGGGACACAGATACGCAGTATTTT
NA | NA | TRBJ1-1 | TRBV28 | CASSLVNGITEAFF | TGTGCCAGCAGTTTAGTGAACGGGATCACTGAAGCTTTCTTT
once | NA | TRBJ1-2 | TRBV6-1 | CASSDTPGAHYGYTF | TGTGCCAGCAGTGATACCCCGGGAGCCCACTATGGCTACACCTTC
NA | TRBD1 | TRBJ1-2 | TRBV5-3 | CARSRKHRGTNYGYTF | TGTGCCAGAAGCCGAAAGCACAGGGGGACTAACTATGGCTACACCTTC
NA | TRBD2 | TRBJ2-3 | TRBV5-1 | CASTSSTSGVTSTDTQYF | TGCGCCAGCACCTCGTCTACTAGCGGGGTGACTAGCACAGATACGCAGTATTTT
NA | NA | TRBJ1-1 | TRBV18 | CASSARGELTNTEAFF | TGTGCCAGCTCCGCACGGGGAGAACTGACCAACACTGAAGCTTTCTTT
NA | NA | TRBJ2-7 | TRBV7-8 | CASLRLADEQYF | TGTGCCAGTTTGAGGCTAGCTGACGAGCAGTACTTC